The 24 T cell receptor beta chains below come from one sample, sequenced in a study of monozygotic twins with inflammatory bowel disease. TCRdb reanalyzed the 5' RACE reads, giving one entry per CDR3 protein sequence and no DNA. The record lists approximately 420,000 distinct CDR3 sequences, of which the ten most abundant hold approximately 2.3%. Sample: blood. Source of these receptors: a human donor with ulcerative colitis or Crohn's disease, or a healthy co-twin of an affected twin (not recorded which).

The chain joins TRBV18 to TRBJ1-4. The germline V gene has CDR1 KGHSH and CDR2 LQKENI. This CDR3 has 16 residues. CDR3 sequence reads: CASSPLEVGTNEKLFF.

The CDR3 sequence is CASSFTLAAQETQYF. The chain carries TRBV7-2 and TRBJ2-5; TCRdb's D gene call, TRBD2, goes unchecked for lack of DNA. Germline V gene sequence: CDR1 SGHTA, CDR2 FQGNSA. The CDR3 sequence is 15 residues long.

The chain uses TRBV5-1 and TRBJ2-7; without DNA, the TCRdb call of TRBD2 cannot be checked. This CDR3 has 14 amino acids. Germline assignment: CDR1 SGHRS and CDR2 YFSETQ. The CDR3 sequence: CASSQRAGQYEQYF.

CDR3 residues: CASSGAQTYEQYF. The J gene is TRBJ2-7, the V gene TRBV5-1. CDR3 size: 13 residues. Germline assignment: CDR1 SGHRS and CDR2 YFSETQ.

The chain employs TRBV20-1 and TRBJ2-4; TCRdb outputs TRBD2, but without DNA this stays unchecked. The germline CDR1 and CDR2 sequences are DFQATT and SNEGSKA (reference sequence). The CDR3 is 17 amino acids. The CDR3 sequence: CSAPVTGTSGTGGIQYF.

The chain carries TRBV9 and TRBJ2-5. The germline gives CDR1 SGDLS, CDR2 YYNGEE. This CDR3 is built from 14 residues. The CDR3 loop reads CASSVGGKGETQYF.

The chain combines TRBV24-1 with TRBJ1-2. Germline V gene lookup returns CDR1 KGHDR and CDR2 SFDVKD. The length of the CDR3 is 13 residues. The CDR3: CATSGVENYGYTF.

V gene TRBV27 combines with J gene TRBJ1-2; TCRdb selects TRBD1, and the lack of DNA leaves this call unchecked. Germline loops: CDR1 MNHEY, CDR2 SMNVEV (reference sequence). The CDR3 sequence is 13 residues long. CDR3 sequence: CASQGQGSYGYTF.

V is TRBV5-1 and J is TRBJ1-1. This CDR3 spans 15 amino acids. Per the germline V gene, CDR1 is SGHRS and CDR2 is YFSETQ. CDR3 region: CASSTGPSGGTEAFF. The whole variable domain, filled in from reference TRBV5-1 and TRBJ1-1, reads KAGVTQTPRYLIKTRGQQVTLSCSPISGHRSVSWYQQTPGQGLQFLFEYFSETQRNKGNFPGRFSGRQFSNSRSEMNVSTLELGDSALYLCASSTGPSGGTEAFFGQGTRLTVV.

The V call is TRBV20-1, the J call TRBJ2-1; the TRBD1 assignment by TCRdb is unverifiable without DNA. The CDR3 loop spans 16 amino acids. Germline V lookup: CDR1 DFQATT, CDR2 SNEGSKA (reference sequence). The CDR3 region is CSAESQGGRGGNEQFF.

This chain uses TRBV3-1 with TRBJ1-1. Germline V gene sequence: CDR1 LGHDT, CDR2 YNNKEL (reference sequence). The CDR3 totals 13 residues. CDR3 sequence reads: CASSFGPNTEAFF. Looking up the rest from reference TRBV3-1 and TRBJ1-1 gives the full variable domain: DTAVSQTPKYLVTQMGNDKSIKCEQNLGHDTMYWYKQDSKKFLKIMFSYNNKELIINETVPNRFSPKSPDKAHLNLHINSLELGDSAVYFCASSFGPNTEAFFGQGTRLTVV.

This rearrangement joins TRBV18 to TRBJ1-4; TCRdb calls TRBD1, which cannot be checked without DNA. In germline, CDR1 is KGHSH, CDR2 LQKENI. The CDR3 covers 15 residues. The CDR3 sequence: CASSREGGLGEKLFF.

The CDR3 spells CASSLGLAGAAEQFF. The chain joins TRBV7-9 to TRBJ2-1; as DNA is missing, the TRBD2 call by TCRdb cannot be tested. The CDR3 runs 15 residues. The germline V gene encodes CDR1 SEHNR and CDR2 FQNEAQ (reference sequence).

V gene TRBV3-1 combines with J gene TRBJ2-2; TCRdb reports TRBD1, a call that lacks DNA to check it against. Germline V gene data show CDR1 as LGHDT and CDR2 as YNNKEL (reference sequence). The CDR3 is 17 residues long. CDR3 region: CASSHDRARVVTGELFF.

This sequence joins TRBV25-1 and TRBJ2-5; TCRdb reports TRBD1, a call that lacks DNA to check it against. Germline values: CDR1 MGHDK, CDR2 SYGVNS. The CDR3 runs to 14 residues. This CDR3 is CASSATGSQETQYF.

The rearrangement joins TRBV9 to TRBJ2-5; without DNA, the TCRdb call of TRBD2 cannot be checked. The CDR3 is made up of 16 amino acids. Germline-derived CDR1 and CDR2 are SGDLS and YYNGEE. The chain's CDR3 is CASSVEQASGRETQYF.

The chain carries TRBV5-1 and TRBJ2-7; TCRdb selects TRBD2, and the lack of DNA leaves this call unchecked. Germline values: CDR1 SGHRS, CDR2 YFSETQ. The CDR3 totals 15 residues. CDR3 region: CASSSQRDLTYEQYF.

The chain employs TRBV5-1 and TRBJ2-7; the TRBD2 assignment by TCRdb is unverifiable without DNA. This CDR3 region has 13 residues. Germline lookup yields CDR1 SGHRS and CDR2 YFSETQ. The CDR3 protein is CASSPSGPYEQYF.

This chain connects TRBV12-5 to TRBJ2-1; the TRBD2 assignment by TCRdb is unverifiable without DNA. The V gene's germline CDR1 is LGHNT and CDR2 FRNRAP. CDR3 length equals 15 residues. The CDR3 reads CASGLELAGAYEQFF.

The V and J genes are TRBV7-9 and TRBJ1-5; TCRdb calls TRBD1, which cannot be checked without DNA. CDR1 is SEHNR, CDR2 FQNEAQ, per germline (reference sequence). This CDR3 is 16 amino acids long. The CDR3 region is CASSFGRQGSNQPQHF.

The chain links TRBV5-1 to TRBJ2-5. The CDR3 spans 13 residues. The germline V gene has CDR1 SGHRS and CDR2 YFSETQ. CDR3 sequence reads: CASSLWYQETQYF.

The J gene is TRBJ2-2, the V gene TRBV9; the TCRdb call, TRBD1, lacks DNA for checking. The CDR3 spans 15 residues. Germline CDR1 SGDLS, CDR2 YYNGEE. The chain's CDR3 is CASRANDRVTGELFF.

CDR3 protein: CASSSGTSGGAFGDTQYF. This chain joins TRBV12-3 or TRBV12-4 and TRBJ2-3; TCRdb selects TRBD2, and the lack of DNA leaves this call unchecked. This CDR3 is 18 amino acids long.

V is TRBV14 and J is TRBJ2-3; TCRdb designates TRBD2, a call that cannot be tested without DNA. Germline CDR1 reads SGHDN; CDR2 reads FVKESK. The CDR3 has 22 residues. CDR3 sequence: CASSQVWGQRTSGGPSTDTQYF.